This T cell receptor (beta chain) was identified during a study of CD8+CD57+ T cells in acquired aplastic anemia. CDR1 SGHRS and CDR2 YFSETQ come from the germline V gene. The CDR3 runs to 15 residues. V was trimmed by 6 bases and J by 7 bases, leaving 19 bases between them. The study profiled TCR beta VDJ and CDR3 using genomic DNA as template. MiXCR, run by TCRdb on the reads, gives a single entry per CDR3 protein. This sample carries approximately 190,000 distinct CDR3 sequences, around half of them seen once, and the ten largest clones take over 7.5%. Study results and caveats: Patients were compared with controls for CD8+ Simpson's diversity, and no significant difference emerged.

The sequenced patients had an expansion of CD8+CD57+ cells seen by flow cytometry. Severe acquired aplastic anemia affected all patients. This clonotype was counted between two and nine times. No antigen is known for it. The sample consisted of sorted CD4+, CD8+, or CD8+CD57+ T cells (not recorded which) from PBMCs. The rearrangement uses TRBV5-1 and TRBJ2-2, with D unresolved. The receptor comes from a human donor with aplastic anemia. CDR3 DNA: TGCGCCAGCACCGATACTTTCAACCTGGGCGGGGAGCTGTTTTTT. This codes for CASTDTFNLGGELFF.